This T cell receptor (beta chain) was observed in a study of shared clonotypes between healthy human individuals. Study information: Sampling drew on donors who were a couple of women and a few men aged 18 to 49. Points from the study as a whole: Larger richness was generally estimated for naive than memory subsets.

Details on this clone: The antigen remains unidentified.

The V gene lost 4 bases and the J gene lost 2 bases, with 15 bases spanning the gap. CDR3 length: 14 residues. Germline CDR1 reads GTSNPN; CDR2 reads SVGIG (reference sequence). Terminally differentiated effector memory CD45RA+ cells were excluded by CCR7 positive selection of CD45RO-negative cells. Assay: immunoSEQ multiplex PCR; the TCRdb copy retains only in-frame clones and omits some. The sample lists roughly 2.1 million clones, around 93% seen once, with under 2% in the top ten. The specimen sequenced was naive CD8+ T cells from PBMCs. This receptor was obtained from a man in his late teens or twenties in good health. Some clones in this sample may be carry-over from other donors' samples. The chain uses TRBV30 and TRBJ2-7, with D possibly being TRBD1 or TRBD2 (6 bases each). The CDR3 nucleotides read TGTGCCTGGAACTACGGGGGACACACCTACGAGCAGTACTTC. This codes for CAWNYGGHTYEQYF.